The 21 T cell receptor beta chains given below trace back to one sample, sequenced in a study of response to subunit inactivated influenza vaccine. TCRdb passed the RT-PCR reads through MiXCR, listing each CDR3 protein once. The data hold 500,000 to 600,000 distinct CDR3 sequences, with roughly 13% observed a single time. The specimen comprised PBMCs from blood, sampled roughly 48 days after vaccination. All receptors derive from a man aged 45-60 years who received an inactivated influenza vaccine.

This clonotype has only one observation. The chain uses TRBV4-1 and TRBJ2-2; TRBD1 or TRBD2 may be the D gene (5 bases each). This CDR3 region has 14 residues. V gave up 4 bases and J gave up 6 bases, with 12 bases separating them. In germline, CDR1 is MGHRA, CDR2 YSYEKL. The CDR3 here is CASSLLVGAGELFF. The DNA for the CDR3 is TGCGCCAGCAGCCTTCTGGTGGGGGCCGGGGAGCTGTTTTTT.

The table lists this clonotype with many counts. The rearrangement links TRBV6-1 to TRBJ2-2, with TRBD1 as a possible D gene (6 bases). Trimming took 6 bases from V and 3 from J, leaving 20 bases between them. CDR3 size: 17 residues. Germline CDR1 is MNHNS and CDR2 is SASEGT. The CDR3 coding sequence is TGTGCCAGCAGATCCGGGACAAAAGTATCGGACACCGGGGAGCTGTTTTTT. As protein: CASRSGTKVSDTGELFF.

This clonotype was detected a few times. CDR3 bases: TGTGCCATCAGTCCGGGACTAGCGGTTAATGAGCAGTTCTTC. Its translation: CAISPGLAVNEQFF. The rearrangement links TRBV10-3 to TRBJ2-1, with TRBD2 matching 11 bases. Trimming at V came to 5 bases and at J to 7 bases, leaving 4 bases not matched to a gene. CDR3 length equals 14 residues. The germline CDR1 and CDR2 sequences are ENHRY and SYGVKD.

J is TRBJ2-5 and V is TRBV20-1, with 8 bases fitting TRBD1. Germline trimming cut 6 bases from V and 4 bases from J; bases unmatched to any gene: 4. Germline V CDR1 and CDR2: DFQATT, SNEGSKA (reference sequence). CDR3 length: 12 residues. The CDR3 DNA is TGCAGTGCCCGACAGGGGAGAGAGACCCAGTACTTC. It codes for CSARQGRETQYF.

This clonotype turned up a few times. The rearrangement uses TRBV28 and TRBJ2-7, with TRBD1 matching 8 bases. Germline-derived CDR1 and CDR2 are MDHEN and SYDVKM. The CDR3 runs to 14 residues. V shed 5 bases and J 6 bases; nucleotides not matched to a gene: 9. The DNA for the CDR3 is TGTGCCAGCAGTCCCTCGGACAGGGCCCCCGAGCAGTACTTC. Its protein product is CASSPSDRAPEQYF.

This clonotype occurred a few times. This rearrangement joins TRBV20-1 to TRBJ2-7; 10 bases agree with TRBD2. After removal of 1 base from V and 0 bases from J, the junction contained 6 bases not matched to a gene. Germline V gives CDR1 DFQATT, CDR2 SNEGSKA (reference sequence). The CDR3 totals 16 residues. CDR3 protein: CSARGAGGVFSYEQYF. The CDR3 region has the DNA TGCAGTGCTAGAGGAGCGGGAGGGGTCTTCTCCTACGAGCAGTACTTC.

CDR3 sequence (DNA): TGTGCCAGTAGTATTGGCCGACTGCGCGCCGGAAAACTGTTTTTT. Its translation: CASSIGRLRAGKLFF. The rearrangement links TRBV19 to TRBJ1-4; D unclear. The CDR3 has 15 amino acids. Trimming stripped 3 bases from V and 10 bases from J, with 18 bases between. Germline lookup yields CDR1 LNHDA and CDR2 SQIVND (reference sequence). The whole variable domain, remainder taken from reference TRBV19 and TRBJ1-4, is DGGITQSPKYLFRKEGQNVTLSCEQNLNHDAMYWYRQDPGQGLRLIYYSQIVNDFQKGDIAEGYSVSREKKESFPLTVTSAQKNPTAFYLCASSIGRLRAGKLFFGSGTQLSVL.

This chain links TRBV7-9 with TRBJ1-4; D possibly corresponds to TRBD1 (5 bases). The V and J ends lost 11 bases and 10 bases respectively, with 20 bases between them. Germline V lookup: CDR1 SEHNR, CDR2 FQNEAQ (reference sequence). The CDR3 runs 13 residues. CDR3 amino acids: CACEGDEPRKLFF. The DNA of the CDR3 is TGTGCCTGTGAAGGGGACGAGCCAAGAAAACTGTTTTTT. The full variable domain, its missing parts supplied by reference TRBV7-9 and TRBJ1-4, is DTGVSQNPRHKITKRGQNVTFRCDPISEHNRLYWYRQTLGQGPEFLTYFQNEAQLEKSRLLSDRFSAERPKGSFSTLEIQRTEQGDSAMYLCACEGDEPRKLFFGSGTQLSVL.

CDR3 nucleotide sequence: TGTGCCAGCAGCGAAGACAGGGAGAGCGAGCAGTACTTC. Protein product: CASSEDRESEQYF. The genes are TRBV7-2 and TRBJ2-7; 7 bases match TRBD1. CDR1 and CDR2 (germline): SGHTA, FQGNSA. This CDR3 comprises 13 residues. The V gene end was trimmed by 5 bases and the J gene end by 6 bases; junction bases not matched to a gene: 7.

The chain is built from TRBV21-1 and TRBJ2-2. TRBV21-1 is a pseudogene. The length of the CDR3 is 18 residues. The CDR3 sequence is CASSREQLPSLNTGELFF. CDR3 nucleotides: TGTGCCAGCAGCAGAGAACAGTTACCTTCCCTGAACACCGGGGAGCTGTTTTTT.

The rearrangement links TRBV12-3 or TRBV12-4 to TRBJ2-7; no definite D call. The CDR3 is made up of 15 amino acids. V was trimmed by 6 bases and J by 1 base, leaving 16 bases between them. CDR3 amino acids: CASRKGPDTSYEQYF. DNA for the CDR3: TGTGCCAGCAGAAAAGGGCCAGACACTTCCTACGAGCAGTACTTC.

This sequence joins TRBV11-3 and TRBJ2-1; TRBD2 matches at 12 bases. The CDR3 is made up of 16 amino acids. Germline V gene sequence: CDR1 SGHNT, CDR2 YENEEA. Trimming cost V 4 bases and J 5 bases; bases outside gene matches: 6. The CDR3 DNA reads TGTGCCAGCAGCTCCCGGACTAGCGGGAACCACAATGAGCAGTTCTTC. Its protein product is CASSSRTSGNHNEQFF.

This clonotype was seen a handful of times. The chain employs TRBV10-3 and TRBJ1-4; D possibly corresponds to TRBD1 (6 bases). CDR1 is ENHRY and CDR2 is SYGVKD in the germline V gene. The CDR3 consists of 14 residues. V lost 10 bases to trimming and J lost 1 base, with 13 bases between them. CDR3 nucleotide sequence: TGTGCCACCAAGGGGGGGAGAACTAATGAAAAACTGTTTTTT. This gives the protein CATKGGRTNEKLFF.

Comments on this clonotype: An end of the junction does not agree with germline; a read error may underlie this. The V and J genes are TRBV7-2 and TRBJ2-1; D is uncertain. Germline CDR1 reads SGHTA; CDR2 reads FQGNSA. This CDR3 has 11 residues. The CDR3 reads CASSSYDEQFF. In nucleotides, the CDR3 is TGTGCCAGCAGCTCCTACGATGAGCAGTTCTTC. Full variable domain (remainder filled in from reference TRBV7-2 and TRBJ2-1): GAGVSQSPSNKVTEKGKDVELRCDPISGHTALYWYRQSLGQGLEFLIYFQGNSAPDKSGLPSDRFSAERTGGSVSTLTIQRTQQEDSAVYLCASSSYDEQFFGPGTRLTVL.

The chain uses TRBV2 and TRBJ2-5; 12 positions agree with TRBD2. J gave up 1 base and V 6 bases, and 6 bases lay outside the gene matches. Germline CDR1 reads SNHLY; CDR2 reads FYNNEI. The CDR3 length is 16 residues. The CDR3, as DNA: TGTGCCAGCAGCCTAAAGACTAGCGGGAGCCAAGAGACCCAGTACTTC. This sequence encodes CASSLKTSGSQETQYF.

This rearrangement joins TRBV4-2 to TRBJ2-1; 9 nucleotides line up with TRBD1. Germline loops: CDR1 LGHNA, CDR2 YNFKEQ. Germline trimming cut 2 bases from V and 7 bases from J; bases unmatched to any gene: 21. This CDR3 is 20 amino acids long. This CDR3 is CASSQRPIRPGQGLWNEQFF. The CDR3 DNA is TGTGCCAGCAGCCAACGACCAATTCGCCCGGGACAGGGTTTGTGGAATGAGCAGTTCTTC.

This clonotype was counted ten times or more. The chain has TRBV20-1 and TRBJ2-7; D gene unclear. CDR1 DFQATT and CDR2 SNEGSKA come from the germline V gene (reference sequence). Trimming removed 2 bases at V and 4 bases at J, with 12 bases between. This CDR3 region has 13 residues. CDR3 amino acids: CSARSPGGYEQYF. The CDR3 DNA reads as TGCAGTGCTAGAAGTCCCGGTGGGTACGAGCAGTACTTC.

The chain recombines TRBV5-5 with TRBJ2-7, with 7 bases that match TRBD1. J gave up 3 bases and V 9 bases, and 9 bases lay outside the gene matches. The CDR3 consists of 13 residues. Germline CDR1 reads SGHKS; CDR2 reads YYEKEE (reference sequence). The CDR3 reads CATRATGNYEQYF. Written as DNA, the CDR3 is TGTGCCACCAGAGCGACAGGGAACTACGAGCAGTACTTC.

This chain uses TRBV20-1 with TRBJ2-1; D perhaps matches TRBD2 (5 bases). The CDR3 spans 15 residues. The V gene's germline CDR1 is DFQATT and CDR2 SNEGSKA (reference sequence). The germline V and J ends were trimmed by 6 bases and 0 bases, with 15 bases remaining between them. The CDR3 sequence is CSAPDSHRSYNEQFF. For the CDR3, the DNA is TGCAGTGCACCGGACTCTCATCGCTCCTACAATGAGCAGTTCTTC.

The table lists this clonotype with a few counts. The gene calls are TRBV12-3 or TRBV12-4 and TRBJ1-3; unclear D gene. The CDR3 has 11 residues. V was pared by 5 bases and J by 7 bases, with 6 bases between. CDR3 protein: CASSTLNTIYF. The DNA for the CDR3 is TGTGCCAGCAGTACCCTTAACACCATATATTTT.

This CDR3 is CASSLRGGKYNEQFF. The CDR3 coding sequence is TGTGCCAGCAGCTTGCGGGGGGGGAAGTACAATGAGCAGTTCTTC. This sequence joins TRBV5-4 and TRBJ2-1, with 8 bases lining up with TRBD2. The germline gives CDR1 SGHNT, CDR2 YYREEE (reference sequence). J lost 4 bases, V lost 1 base, and 4 bases had no gene match. This CDR3 is 15 amino acids long.